This T cell receptor (beta chain) was sequenced during a study of cytomegalovirus exposure and HLA in healthy donors. Study results and limitations: The study reported that TCR beta sequences accurately predicted HLA-A and HLA-B alleles in most subjects. Later analysis revealed greater clonal expansion in HLA-associated TCR beta chains than in equally common others.

In the case of this clone: As yet, its antigen is unknown.

CDR1 and CDR2 from the germline V gene are MNHNS and SASEGT. V lost 4 bases to trimming and J lost 8 bases, with 20 bases between them. This CDR3 is 15 amino acids long. The PCR used 60 Vbeta and 13 Jbeta primers. Here immunoSEQ multiplex PCR was the method, and the copy in TCRdb shows in-frame clones only, minus some. The sample lists fewer than 120,000 clones; roughly 78% were seen once. The sequence was obtained from a woman aged 30 to 39 in good health and CMV-seronegative. Sequenced input: PBMCs. The genes are TRBV6-1 and TRBJ1-2; TRBD1 is a possible D gene (5 bases). The CDR3 DNA reads TGTGCCAGCAGTGTGCAGTTTGGGCGGGGCAAGGGCTACACCTTC. Amino acid sequence: CASSVQFGRGKGYTF.